This T cell receptor (beta chain) was sequenced in a study of cytomegalovirus exposure and HLA in healthy donors. Of note for this clone: Its specificity is not known.

V was trimmed by 4 bases and J by 2 bases, leaving 7 bases between them. The germline V gene has CDR1 WSHSY and CDR2 SAAADI. The length of the CDR3 is 13 residues. With 60 Vbeta and 13 Jbeta primers, the PCR was carried out. Here immunoSEQ multiplex PCR was the method, and the copy in TCRdb shows in-frame clones only, minus some. The sample has about 120,000 clones; roughly 78% are singletons. The study, taken as a whole, reports: Later analysis reportedly placed an Asian-associated ancestry cluster below the roughly 640-donor mean in N-insertions. Rare TCR sequences predominated, though certain public TCRs were found in many donors.

Sequencing was performed on PBMCs. The sequence derives from a man aged 30 to 45 in good health and CMV-seropositive. This chain links TRBV10-2 with TRBJ2-3, with D maybe TRBD2 (5 bases). The CDR3 nucleotides are TGCGCCAGCAGTGGACTACACACAGATACGCAGTATTTT. Amino acids: CASSGLHTDTQYF.